The source of this T cell receptor beta chain is a study of blood T cell repertoires in COVID-19. Whole-study context: Sources were T cells, B-cell-depleted T cells, or PBMCs; the material itself was cDNA or gDNA.

Unmatched junction bases numbered 4, after V lost 2 bases and J lost 3 bases. The CDR3 length is 15 residues. Germline V gene sequence: CDR1 SNHLY, CDR2 FYNNEI. In the original processing: Counts of nucleated cells, estimated from reference gene primer amplification, were obtained. Repertoires were generated with immunoSEQ multiplex PCR, while TCRdb's copy carries only in-frame clones and drops some. The V and J calls and the clone size are those of that table, but D and trimming were determined from the DNA. The sample lists approximately 250,000 clones; roughly 86% were seen once. Sequencing input: peripheral blood. This chain uses TRBV2 with TRBJ2-7; the match to TRBD2 covers 10 bases. The TCR originated in a man aged 35 to 55 with active or convalescent COVID-19. The CDR3 DNA is TGTGCCAGCAGTGAATTCCTAGCGGGAGACTACGAGCAGTACTTC. Translated, it gives CASSEFLAGDYEQYF.